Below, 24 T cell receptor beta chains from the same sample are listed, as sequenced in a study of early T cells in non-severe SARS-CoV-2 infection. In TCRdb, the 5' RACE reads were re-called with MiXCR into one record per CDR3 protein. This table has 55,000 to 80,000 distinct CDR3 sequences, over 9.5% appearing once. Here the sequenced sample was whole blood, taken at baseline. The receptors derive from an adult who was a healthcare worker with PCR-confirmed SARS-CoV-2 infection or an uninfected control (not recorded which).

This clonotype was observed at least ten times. As DNA, the CDR3 is TGTGCCACTCGGGGAGATAGGTCCCAACTGTTTTTT. It translates to CATRGDRSQLFF. This rearrangement joins TRBV19 to TRBJ1-4; D call uncertain. This CDR3 comprises 12 residues. The V end was cut by 10 bases, the J end by 12 bases, with 18 bases between. The germline CDR1 and CDR2 sequences are LNHDA and SQIVND (reference sequence).

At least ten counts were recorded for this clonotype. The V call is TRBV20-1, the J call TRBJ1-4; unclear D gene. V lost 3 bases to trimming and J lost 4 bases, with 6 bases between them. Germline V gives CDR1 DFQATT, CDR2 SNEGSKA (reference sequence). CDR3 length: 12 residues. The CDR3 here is CSARGHNEKLFF. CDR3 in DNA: TGCAGTGCTAGGGGCCATAATGAAAAACTGTTTTTT.

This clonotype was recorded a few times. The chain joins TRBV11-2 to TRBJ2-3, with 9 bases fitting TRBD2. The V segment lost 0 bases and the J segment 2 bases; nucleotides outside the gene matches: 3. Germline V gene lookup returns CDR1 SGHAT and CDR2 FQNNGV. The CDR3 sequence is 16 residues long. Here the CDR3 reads CASSLDASGATDTQYF. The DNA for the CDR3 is TGTGCCAGCAGCTTAGATGCTAGCGGGGCCACAGATACGCAGTATTTT.

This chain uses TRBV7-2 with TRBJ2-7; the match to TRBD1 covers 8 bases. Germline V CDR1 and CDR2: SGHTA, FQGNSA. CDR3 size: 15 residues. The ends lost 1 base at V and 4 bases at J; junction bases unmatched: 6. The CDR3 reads CASSLGSGQVYEQYF. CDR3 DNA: TGTGCCAGCAGCTTAGGTTCGGGACAGGTTTACGAGCAGTACTTC.

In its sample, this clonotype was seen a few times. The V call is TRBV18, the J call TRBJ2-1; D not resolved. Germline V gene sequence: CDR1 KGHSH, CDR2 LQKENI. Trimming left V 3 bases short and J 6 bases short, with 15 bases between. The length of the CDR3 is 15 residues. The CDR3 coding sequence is TGTGCCAGCTCACCGCCGGGCAGGATCCTCAATGAGCAGTTCTTC. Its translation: CASSPPGRILNEQFF.

The CDR3 here is CASTLDSETQYF. Written as DNA, the CDR3 is TGTGCCAGCACCCTGGACAGTGAGACCCAGTACTTC. The chain links TRBV2 to TRBJ2-5, with D perhaps TRBD1 (6 bases). This CDR3 spans 12 amino acids. Germline values: CDR1 SNHLY, CDR2 FYNNEI. V was trimmed by 7 bases and J by 5 bases, leaving 11 bases between them. Combining the CDR3 with reference TRBV2 and TRBJ2-5 gives the whole variable domain EPEVTQTPSHQVTQMGQEVILRCVPISNHLYFYWYRQILGQKVEFLVSFYNNEISEKSEIFDDQFSVERPDGSNFTLKIRSTKLEDSAMYFCASTLDSETQYFGPGTRLLVL.

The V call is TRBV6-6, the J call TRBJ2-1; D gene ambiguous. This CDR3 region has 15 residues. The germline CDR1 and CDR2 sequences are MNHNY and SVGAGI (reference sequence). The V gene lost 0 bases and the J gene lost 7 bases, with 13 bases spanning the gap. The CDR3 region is CASSYSVELQNEQFF. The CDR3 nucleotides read TGTGCCAGCAGTTACTCGGTAGAACTCCAGAATGAGCAGTTCTTC.

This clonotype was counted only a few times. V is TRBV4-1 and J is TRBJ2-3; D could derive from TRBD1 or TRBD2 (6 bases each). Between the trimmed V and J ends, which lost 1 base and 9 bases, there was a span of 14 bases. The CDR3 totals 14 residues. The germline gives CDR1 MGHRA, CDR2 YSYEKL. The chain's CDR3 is CASSQGGAWETQYF. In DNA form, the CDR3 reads TGCGCCAGCAGCCAAGGGGGGGCCTGGGAGACGCAGTATTTT.

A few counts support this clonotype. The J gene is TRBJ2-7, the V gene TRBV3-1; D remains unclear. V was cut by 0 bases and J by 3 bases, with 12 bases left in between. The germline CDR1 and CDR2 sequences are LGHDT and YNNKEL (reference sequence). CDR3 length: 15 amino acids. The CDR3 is CASSQEWNALYEQYF. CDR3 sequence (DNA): TGTGCCAGCAGCCAAGAGTGGAACGCACTCTACGAGCAGTACTTC.

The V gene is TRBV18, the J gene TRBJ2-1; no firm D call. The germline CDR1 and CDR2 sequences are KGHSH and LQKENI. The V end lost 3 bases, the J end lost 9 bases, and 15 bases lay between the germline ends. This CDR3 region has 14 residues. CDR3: CASSPQVPSGEQFF. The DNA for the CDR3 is TGTGCCAGCTCACCGCAGGTCCCTTCTGGTGAGCAGTTCTTC.

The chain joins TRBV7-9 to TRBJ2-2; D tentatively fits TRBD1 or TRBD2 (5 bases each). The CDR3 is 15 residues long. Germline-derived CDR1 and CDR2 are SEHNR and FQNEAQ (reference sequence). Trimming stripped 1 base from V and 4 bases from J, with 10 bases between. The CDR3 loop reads CASSLGQGVTGELFF. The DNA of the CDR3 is TGTGCCAGCAGCTTAGGGCAGGGAGTCACCGGGGAGCTGTTTTTT.

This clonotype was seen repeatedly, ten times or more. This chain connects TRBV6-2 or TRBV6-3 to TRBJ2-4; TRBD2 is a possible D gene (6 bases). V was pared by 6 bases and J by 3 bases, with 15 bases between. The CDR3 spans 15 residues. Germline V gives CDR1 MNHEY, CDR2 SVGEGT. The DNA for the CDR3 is TGTGCCAGCAGAGCCCCCCACGGGGGCAAAAACATTCAGTACTTC. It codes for CASRAPHGGKNIQYF.

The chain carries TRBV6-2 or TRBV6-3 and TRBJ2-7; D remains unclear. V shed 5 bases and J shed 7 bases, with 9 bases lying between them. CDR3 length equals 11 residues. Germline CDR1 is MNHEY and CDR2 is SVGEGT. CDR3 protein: CASSRPPEQYF. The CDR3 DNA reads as TGTGCCAGCAGTCGGCCGCCGGAGCAGTACTTC.

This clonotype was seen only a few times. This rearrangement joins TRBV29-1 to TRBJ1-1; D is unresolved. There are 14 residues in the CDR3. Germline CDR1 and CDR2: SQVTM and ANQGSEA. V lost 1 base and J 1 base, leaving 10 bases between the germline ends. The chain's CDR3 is CSVEVGKGNTEAFF. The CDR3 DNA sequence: TGCAGCGTTGAAGTTGGCAAAGGGAACACTGAAGCTTTCTTT.

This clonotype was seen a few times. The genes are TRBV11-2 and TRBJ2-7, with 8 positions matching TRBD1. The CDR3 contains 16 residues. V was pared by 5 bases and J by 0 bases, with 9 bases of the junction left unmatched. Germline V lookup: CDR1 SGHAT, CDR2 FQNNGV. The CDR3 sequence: CASSEVGQALSYEQYF. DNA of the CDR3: TGTGCCAGCAGCGAAGTGGGACAGGCCCTCTCCTACGAGCAGTACTTC.

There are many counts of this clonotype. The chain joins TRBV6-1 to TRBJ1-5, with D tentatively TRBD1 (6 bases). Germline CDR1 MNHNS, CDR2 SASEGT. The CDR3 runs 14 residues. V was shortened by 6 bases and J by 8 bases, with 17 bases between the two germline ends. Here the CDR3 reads CASRRTAGGEPQHF. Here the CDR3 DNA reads TGTGCCAGCAGGCGGACAGCAGGTGGGGAGCCCCAGCATTTT.

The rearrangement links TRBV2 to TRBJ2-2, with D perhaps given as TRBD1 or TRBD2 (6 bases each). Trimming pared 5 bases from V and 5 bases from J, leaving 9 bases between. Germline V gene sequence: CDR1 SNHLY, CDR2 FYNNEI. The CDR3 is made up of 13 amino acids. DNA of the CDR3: TGTGCCAGCAGTCGAGGGGGGACCGGGGAGCTGTTTTTT. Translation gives CASSRGGTGELFF.

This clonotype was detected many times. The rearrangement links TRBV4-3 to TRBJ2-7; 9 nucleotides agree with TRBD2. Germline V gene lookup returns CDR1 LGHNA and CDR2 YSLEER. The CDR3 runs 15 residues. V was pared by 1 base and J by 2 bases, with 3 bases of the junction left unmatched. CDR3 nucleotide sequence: TGCGCCAGCAGCCAAGGACTAGCGGCAACCTACGAGCAGTACTTC. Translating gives CASSQGLAATYEQYF.

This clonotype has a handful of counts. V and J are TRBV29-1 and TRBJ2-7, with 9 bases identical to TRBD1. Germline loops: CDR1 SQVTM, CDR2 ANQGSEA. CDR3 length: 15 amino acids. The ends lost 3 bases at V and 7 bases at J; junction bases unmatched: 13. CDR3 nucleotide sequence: TGCAGCGTTGACCGTATATCGGACAGGGGCGAAGAGCAGTACTTC. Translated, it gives CSVDRISDRGEEQYF.

This CDR3 is CASSPHTGLSMNTEAFF. The CDR3 nucleotides read TGTGCCAGCAGCCCCCACACAGGGTTATCGATGAACACTGAAGCTTTCTTT. The chain carries TRBV4-2 and TRBJ1-1; D possibly corresponds to TRBD1 (6 bases). The CDR3 spans 17 residues. CDR1 is LGHNA and CDR2 is YNFKEQ in the germline V gene. V was clipped by 4 bases and J by 0 bases, with 18 bases between them.

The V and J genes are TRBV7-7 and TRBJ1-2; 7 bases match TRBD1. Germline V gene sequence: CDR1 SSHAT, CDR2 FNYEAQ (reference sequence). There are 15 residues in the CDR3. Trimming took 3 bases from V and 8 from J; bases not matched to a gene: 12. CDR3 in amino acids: CASSFHRDSCWGYTF. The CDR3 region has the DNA TGTGCCAGCAGCTTCCACCGGGACAGCTGCTGGGGCTACACCTTC.

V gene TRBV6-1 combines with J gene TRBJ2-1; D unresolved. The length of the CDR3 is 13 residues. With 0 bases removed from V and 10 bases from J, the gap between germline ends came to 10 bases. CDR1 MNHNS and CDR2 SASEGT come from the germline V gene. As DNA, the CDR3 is TGTGCCAGCAGTGAAGCCCTCTTTCTCGAGCAGTTCTTC. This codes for CASSEALFLEQFF.

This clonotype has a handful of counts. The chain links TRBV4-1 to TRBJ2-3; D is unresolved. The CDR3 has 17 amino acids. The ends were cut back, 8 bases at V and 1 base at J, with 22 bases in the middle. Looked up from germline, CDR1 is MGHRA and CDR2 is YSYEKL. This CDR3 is CASHSGPLSRGTDTQYF. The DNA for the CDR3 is TGCGCCAGCCATTCCGGCCCCCTATCCCGAGGCACAGATACGCAGTATTTT.

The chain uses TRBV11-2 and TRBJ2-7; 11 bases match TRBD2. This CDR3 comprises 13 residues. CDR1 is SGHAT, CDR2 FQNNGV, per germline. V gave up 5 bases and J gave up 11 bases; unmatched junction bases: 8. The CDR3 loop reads CASSHSGGAWEYF. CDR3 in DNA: TGTGCCAGCAGCCATAGCGGGGGGGCCTGGGAGTACTTC.